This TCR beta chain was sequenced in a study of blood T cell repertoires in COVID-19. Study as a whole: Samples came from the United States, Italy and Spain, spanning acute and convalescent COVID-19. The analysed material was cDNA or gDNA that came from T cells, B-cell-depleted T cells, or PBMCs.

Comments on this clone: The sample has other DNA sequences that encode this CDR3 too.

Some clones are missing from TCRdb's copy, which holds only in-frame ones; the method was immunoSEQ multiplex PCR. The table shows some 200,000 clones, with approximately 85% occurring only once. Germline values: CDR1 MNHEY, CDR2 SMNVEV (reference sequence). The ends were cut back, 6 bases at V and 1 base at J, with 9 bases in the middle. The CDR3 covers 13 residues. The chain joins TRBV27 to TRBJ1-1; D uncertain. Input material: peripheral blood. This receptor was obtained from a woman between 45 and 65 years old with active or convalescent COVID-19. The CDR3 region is CASSLSRNTEAFF. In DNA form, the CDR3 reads TGTGCCAGCAGCCTATCACGGAACACTGAAGCTTTCTTT.